Sequencing of this T cell receptor (beta chain) was carried out in a study of beta chain features in type 1 diabetes. Whole-study findings and limits: All four CD4+ subsets from Type 1 diabetes patients carried moderately but significantly shorter TCRB CDR3s. Among patients, naive, central memory and Treg TCRB repertoires appeared more similar than among healthy donors.

cDNA synthesis used the whole RNA isolate, giving expressed TCRB sequences. TCRdb's copy holds only in-frame clones and misses some; the assay was immunoSEQ multiplex PCR. The sample carries 300,000 to 400,000 clones, 9.3% recorded once. Trimming removed 0 bases from V and 1 base from J, with 17 bases in between. Germline CDR1 is SGHRS and CDR2 is YFSETQ. The CDR3 has 17 residues. About this clone: What it recognizes is unknown.

The chain uses TRBV5-1 and TRBJ2-7; D possibly matches TRBD1 or TRBD2 (7 bases each). The specimen was central memory CD4+ T cells from blood. This TCR was recovered from a young man with type 1 diabetes. The CDR3 DNA reads TGCGCCAGCAGCTTGGCCCAGGGGGGGCCTGCATCCTACGAGCAGTACTTC. Protein product: CASSLAQGGPASYEQYF.